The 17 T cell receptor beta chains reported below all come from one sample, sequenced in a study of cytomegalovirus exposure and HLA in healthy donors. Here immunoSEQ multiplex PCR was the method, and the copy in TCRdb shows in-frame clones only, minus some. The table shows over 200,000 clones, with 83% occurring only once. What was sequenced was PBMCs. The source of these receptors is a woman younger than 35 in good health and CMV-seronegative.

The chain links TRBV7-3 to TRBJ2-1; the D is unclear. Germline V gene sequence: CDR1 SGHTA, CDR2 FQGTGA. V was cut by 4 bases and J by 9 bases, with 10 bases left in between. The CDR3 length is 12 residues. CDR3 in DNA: TGTGCCAGCAGCTCCTTTTCGACTGAGCAGTTCTTC. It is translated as CASSSFSTEQFF.

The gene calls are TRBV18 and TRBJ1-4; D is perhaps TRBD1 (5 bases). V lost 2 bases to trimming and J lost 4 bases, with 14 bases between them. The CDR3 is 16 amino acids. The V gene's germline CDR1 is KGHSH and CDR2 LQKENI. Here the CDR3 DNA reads TGTGCCAGCTCACCAGACAGCTCAAGACTTAATGAAAAACTGTTTTTT. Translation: CASSPDSSRLNEKLFF.

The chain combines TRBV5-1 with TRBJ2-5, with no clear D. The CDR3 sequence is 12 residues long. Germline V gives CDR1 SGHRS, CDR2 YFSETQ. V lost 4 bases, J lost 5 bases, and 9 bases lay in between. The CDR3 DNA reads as TGCGCCAGCAGCACCAACTTGGAGACCCAGTACTTC. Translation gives CASSTNLETQYF.

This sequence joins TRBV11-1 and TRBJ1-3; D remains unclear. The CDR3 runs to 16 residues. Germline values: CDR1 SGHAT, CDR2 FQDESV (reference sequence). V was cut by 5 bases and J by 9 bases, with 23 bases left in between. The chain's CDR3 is CASSPVGSSGRLTIYF. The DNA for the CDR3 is TGTGCCAGCAGCCCAGTCGGATCGTCCGGCCGCCTCACCATATATTTT.

The CDR3 here is CASSLAHVLRDSYNEQFF. In DNA form, the CDR3 reads TGTGCCAGCAGCTTAGCGCACGTGCTTAGGGACTCCTACAATGAGCAGTTCTTC. The chain employs TRBV7-2 and TRBJ2-1; no clear D. V was shortened by 0 bases and J by 0 bases, with 15 bases between the two germline ends. The CDR3 sequence is 18 residues long. CDR1 and CDR2 from the germline V gene are SGHTA and FQGNSA.

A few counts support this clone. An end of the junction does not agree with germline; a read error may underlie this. DNA of the CDR3: TGTGCCTGGGGTGTTCAGGGACAGCCCCAGCATTTT. Its protein is CAWGVQGQPQHF. This rearrangement joins TRBV30 to TRBJ1-5, with D possibly matching TRBD1 (5 bases). The germline V gene has CDR1 GTSNPN and CDR2 SVGIG (reference sequence). CDR3 length: 12 amino acids.

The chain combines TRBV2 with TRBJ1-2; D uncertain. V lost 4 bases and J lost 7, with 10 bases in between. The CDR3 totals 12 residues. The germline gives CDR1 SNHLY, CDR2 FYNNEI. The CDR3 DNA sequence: TGTGCCAGCAGTGTATCCGGGTTTGGCTACACCTTC. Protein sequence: CASSVSGFGYTF.

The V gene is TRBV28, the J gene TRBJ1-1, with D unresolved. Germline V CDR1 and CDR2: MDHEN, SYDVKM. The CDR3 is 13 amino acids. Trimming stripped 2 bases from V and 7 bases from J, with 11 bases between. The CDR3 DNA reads TGTGCCAGCAGTTTAGGAGCGTTTAATGAAGCTTTCTTT. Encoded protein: CASSLGAFNEAFF.

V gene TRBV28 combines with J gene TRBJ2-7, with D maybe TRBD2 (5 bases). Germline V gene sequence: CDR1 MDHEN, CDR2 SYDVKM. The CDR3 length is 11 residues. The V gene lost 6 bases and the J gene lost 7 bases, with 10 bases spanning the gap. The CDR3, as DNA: TGTGCCAGCAGGATCCGGGATGAGCAGTACTTC. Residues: CASRIRDEQYF. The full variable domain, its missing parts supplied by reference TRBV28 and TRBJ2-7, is DVKVTQSSRYLVKRTGEKVFLECVQDMDHENMFWYRQDPGLGLRLIYFSYDVKMKEKGDIPEGYSVSREKKERFSLILESASTNQTSMYLCASRIRDEQYFGPGTRLTVT.

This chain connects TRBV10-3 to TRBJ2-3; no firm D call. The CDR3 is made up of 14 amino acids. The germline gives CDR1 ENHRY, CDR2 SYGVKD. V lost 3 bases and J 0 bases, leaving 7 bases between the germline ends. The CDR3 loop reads CAISEGLSTDTQYF. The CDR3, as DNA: TGTGCCATCAGTGAAGGGCTTAGCACAGATACGCAGTATTTT.

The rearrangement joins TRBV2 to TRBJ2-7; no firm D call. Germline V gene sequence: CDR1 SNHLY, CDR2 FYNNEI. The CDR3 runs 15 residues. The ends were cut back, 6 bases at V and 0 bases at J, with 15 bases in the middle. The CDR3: CASSVIRRSSYEQYF. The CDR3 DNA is TGTGCCAGCAGCGTGATCCGAAGGAGCTCCTACGAGCAGTACTTC.

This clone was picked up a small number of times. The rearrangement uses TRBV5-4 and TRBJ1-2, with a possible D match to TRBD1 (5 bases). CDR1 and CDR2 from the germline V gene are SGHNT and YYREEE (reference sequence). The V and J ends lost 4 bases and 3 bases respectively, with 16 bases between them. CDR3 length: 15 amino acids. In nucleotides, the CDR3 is TGTGCCAGCAGCCCGACAATCGAGGGGTACTATGGCTACACCTTC. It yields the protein CASSPTIEGYYGYTF.

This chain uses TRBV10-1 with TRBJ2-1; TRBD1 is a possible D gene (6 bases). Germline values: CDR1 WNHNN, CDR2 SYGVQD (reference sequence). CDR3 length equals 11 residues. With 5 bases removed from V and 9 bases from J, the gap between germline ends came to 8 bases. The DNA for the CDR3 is TGCGCCAGCAGTACAGGGAGTGAGCAGTTCTTC. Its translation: CASSTGSEQFF.

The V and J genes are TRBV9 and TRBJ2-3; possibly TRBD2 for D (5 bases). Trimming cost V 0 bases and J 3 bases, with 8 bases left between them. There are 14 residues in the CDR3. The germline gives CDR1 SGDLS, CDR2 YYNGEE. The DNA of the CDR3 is TGTGCCAGCAGCGTAGGGCCGGGAACAGATACGCAGTATTTT. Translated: CASSVGPGTDTQYF.

This chain's CDR3 is CASSQTPPGLAYEQYF. For the CDR3, the DNA is TGTGCCAGCAGTCAAACCCCACCGGGACTAGCGTACGAGCAGTACTTC. The V gene is TRBV27, the J gene TRBJ2-7; 10 bases fit TRBD2. Germline V lookup: CDR1 MNHEY, CDR2 SMNVEV (reference sequence). CDR3 size: 16 residues. After removal of 5 bases from V and 4 bases from J, the junction contained 11 bases not matched to a gene.

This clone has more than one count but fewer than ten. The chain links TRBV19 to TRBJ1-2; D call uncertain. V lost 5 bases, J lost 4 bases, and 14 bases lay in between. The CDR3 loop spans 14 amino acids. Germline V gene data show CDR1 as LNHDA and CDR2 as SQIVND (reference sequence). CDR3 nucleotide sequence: TGTGCCAGTAGTGCCCTCGGAGCGGGCTATGGCTACACCTTC. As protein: CASSALGAGYGYTF.

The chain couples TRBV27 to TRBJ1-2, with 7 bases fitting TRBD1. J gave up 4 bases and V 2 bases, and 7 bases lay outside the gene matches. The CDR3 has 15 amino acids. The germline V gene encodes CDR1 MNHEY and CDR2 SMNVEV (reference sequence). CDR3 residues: CASSLAQGELYGYTF. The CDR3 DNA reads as TGTGCCAGCAGTTTAGCTCAGGGGGAGCTCTATGGCTACACCTTC.